The 27 T cell receptor beta chains below all came from one sample that was sequenced in a study of blood T cell repertoires in COVID-19. Sequencing was performed with immunoSEQ multiplex PCR; in TCRdb, only in-frame clones are kept and a portion is missing. Of roughly 260,000 clones detected, 75% to 85% appear once; the ten largest clones hold approximately 4.5%. The sample taken for sequencing was peripheral blood. Every receptor here comes from a woman in her 70s with acute or convalescent COVID-19.

The chain uses TRBV24-1 and TRBJ1-5; 7 bases agree with TRBD1. Unmatched junction bases numbered 6, after V lost 5 bases and J lost 3 bases. The CDR3 length is 15 residues. Germline loops: CDR1 KGHDR, CDR2 SFDVKD. CDR3 loop: CATSGRQGSNQPQHF. CDR3 sequence (DNA): TGTGCCACCAGTGGCCGACAGGGATCCAATCAGCCCCAGCATTTT.

The chain uses TRBV5-1 and TRBJ2-1; 7 positions match TRBD1. V was pared by 4 bases and J by 5 bases, with 12 bases of the junction left unmatched. The CDR3 runs to 16 residues. Germline V gene lookup returns CDR1 SGHRS and CDR2 YFSETQ. The CDR3 sequence: CASSQIPGTANNEQFF. The CDR3 DNA follows: TGCGCCAGCAGCCAAATCCCCGGGACAGCAAACAATGAGCAGTTCTTC.

For this clone: The same CDR3 is also encoded by other DNA sequences in this sample. The V gene is TRBV18, the J gene TRBJ1-2; 12 bases map to TRBD1. The J segment lost 3 bases and the V segment lost 2 bases, leaving 1 base of the junction unmatched. The CDR3 contains 15 residues. Germline CDR1 KGHSH, CDR2 LQKENI. CDR3 nucleotides: TGTGCCAGCTCACCAGGGACAGGGGGCGACTATGGCTACACCTTC. Amino acids: CASSPGTGGDYGYTF.

The rearrangement uses TRBV6-5 and TRBJ1-3, with no clear D. The CDR3 runs to 14 residues. The germline CDR1 and CDR2 sequences are MNHEY and SVGAGI. V dropped 7 bases and J dropped 4 bases, with 14 bases sitting between them. Here the CDR3 reads CASTSWVAGNTIYF. The DNA for the CDR3 is TGTGCCAGCACCTCATGGGTAGCCGGAAACACCATATATTTT.

This clone was found many times. The rearrangement joins TRBV29-1 to TRBJ1-6; 9 positions agree with TRBD1. V was pared by 4 bases and J by 9 bases, with 7 bases of the junction left unmatched. The length of the CDR3 is 14 residues. Per germline, CDR1 SQVTM and CDR2 ANQGSEA. The CDR3 region has the DNA TGCAGCGTTGCGGTTGGGACAGGGAGTTCACCCCTCCACTTT. It translates to CSVAVGTGSSPLHF.

The chain is built from TRBV5-1 and TRBJ2-1, with D possibly matching TRBD1 (5 bases). The CDR3 has 15 residues. Trimming took 0 bases from V and 7 from J, leaving 14 bases between them. Germline CDR1 and CDR2: SGHRS and YFSETQ. The CDR3 loop reads CASSLVQGFGNEQFF. Here the CDR3 DNA reads TGCGCCAGCAGCTTGGTGCAGGGTTTTGGTAATGAGCAGTTCTTC.

This chain links TRBV6-2 or TRBV6-3 with TRBJ2-5; D is perhaps TRBD1 (7 bases). CDR1 and CDR2 from the germline V gene are MNHEY and SVGEGT. The CDR3 is 15 residues long. The V end was cut by 2 bases, the J end by 2 bases, with 12 bases between. The CDR3 is CASSYGRGAQETQYF. For the CDR3, the DNA is TGTGCCAGCAGTTACGGCAGGGGGGCGCAAGAGACCCAGTACTTC.

The chain couples TRBV13 to TRBJ1-4, with D maybe TRBD1 (6 bases). V lost 1 base and J lost 5, with 11 bases in between. The CDR3 runs to 15 residues. Germline V lookup: CDR1 PRHDT, CDR2 FYEKMQ (reference sequence). CDR3 nucleotides: TGTGCCAGCAGCTTAGAGGGAAGGGGGAATGAAAAACTGTTTTTT. It specifies CASSLEGRGNEKLFF. Filled out from reference TRBV13 and TRBJ1-4, the complete variable domain reads AAGVIQSPRHLIKEKRETATLKCYPIPRHDTVYWYQQGPGQDPQFLISFYEKMQSDKGSIPDRFSAQQFSDYHSELNMSSLELGDSALYFCASSLEGRGNEKLFFGSGTQLSVL.

This rearrangement joins TRBV4-3 to TRBJ1-5; possibly TRBD1 for D (5 bases). V was shortened by 4 bases and J by 4 bases, with 17 bases between the two germline ends. The germline V gene has CDR1 LGHNA and CDR2 YSLEER. The CDR3 consists of 16 residues. In nucleotides, the CDR3 is TGCGCCAGCAGCCCTGGAGGGGCGCGGGGGAATCAGCCCCAGCATTTT. Translation gives CASSPGGARGNQPQHF.

This clone was seen a single time. The chain employs TRBV25-1 and TRBJ1-6, with 9 bases lining up with TRBD1. The V gene end was trimmed by 3 bases and the J gene end by 9 bases; junction bases not matched to a gene: 6. Germline lookup yields CDR1 MGHDK and CDR2 SYGVNS. The CDR3 totals 15 residues. The CDR3 coding sequence is TGTGCCAGCAGTGATCTCGGGACAGGGACTTCACCCCTCCACTTT. This gives the protein CASSDLGTGTSPLHF.

The chain carries TRBV7-8 and TRBJ2-3; no definite D call. This CDR3 has 13 residues. Per the germline V gene, CDR1 is SGHVS and CDR2 is FQNEAQ. Trimming took off 1 base at V and 8 bases at J, with 10 bases between the two ends. CDR3 region: CASSLEQRGTQYF. For the CDR3, the DNA is TGTGCCAGCAGCTTAGAGCAGCGTGGTACGCAGTATTTT. The full variable domain, its missing parts supplied by reference TRBV7-8 and TRBJ2-3, is GAGVSQSPRYKVAKRGQDVALRCDPISGHVSLFWYQQALGQGPEFLTYFQNEAQLDKSGLPSDRFFAERPEGSVSTLKIQRTQQEDSAVYLCASSLEQRGTQYFGPGTRLTVL.

The chain uses TRBV10-3 and TRBJ1-4; D unresolved. The germline V and J ends were trimmed by 4 bases and 0 bases, with 9 bases remaining between them. Germline-derived CDR1 and CDR2 are ENHRY and SYGVKD. The CDR3 has 15 amino acids. CDR3 DNA: TGTGCCATCAGTGTCCCGGGTGCAACTAATGAAAAACTGTTTTTT. It specifies CAISVPGATNEKLFF.

There are a few counts of this clone. The chain joins TRBV2 to TRBJ2-1; 8 bases map to TRBD2. CDR3 size: 17 residues. The germline V gene has CDR1 SNHLY and CDR2 FYNNEI. With V trimmed by 7 bases and J by 4 bases, 15 bases remained unmatched. The CDR3 region is CASTDPVRGGMYNEQFF. CDR3 in DNA: TGTGCCAGCACCGACCCCGTTCGGGGGGGAATGTACAATGAGCAGTTCTTC.

The chain is built from TRBV29-1 and TRBJ2-7; TRBD1 might be the D (5 bases). V lost 5 bases, J lost 0 bases, and 8 bases lay in between. CDR3 length: 12 amino acids. The germline CDR1 and CDR2 sequences are SQVTM and ANQGSEA. The DNA for the CDR3 is TGCAGCGTTAGGGGCTCCTCCTACGAGCAGTACTTC. Translated, it gives CSVRGSSYEQYF.

This chain joins TRBV29-1 and TRBJ1-2; D might be TRBD1 (6 bases). V was pared by 0 bases and J by 4 bases, with 12 bases between. CDR1 is SQVTM, CDR2 ANQGSEA, per germline. CDR3 size: 14 residues. The CDR3 DNA reads TGCAGCGTTGAAGAGTCAGGGGCGTCCTATGGCTACACCTTC. Translating it yields CSVEESGASYGYTF.

The chain recombines TRBV28 with TRBJ2-7, with 7 nucleotides matching TRBD1. J was trimmed by 4 bases and V by 6 bases; bases with no gene match: 12. Germline lookup yields CDR1 MDHEN and CDR2 SYDVKM. The length of the CDR3 is 15 residues. CDR3 sequence: CASSSRQGWGYEQYF. The CDR3 bases are TGTGCCAGCAGCTCAAGACAGGGTTGGGGGTACGAGCAGTACTTC.

The V gene is TRBV18, the J gene TRBJ1-4; D uncertain. This CDR3 spans 16 amino acids. Germline V lookup: CDR1 KGHSH, CDR2 LQKENI. The ends were cut back, 3 bases at V and 2 bases at J, with 13 bases in the middle. Here the CDR3 reads CASSPRNSGTNEKLFF. The DNA of the CDR3 is TGTGCCAGCTCACCCAGGAATTCGGGGACTAATGAAAAACTGTTTTTT.

The chain couples TRBV5-8 to TRBJ1-1; maybe TRBD1 (6 bases). The germline V gene encodes CDR1 SGHTS and CDR2 YDEGEE. V dropped 1 base and J dropped 7 bases, with 14 bases sitting between them. The CDR3 consists of 14 residues. The CDR3 loop is CASSLTGRGNEAFF. CDR3 nucleotides: TGTGCCAGCAGCTTGACAGGGCGGGGGAATGAAGCTTTCTTT.

The V and J genes are TRBV11-2 and TRBJ1-6; tentatively, D is TRBD1 (5 bases). Trimming took 7 bases from V and 7 from J, leaving 26 bases between them. Germline assignment: CDR1 SGHAT and CDR2 FQNNGV. The CDR3 length is 18 residues. CDR3 nucleotides: TGTGCCAGCACCCCAGGGTTCCTTTTAGAGCGTTCCAATTCACCCCTCCACTTT. Residues: CASTPGFLLERSNSPLHF.

This sequence joins TRBV5-4 and TRBJ1-6; TRBD1 is a possible D gene (5 bases). Trimming cost V 2 bases and J 5 bases, with 11 bases left between them. The germline V gene encodes CDR1 SGHNT and CDR2 YYREEE (reference sequence). CDR3 length: 15 amino acids. CDR3 DNA: TGTGCCAGCAGCTTAGAATCAGGGAATAATTCACCCCTCCACTTT. Translating gives CASSLESGNNSPLHF.

J is TRBJ1-3 and V is TRBV7-2; D is undetermined. The CDR3 length is 16 residues. V was pared by 2 bases and J by 0 bases, with 11 bases between. Germline CDR1 and CDR2: SGHTA and FQGNSA. CDR3 amino acids: CASSLLAIGSGNTIYF. CDR3 nucleotide sequence: TGTGCCAGCAGCTTATTAGCGATTGGCTCTGGAAACACCATATATTTT.

Written as DNA, the CDR3 is TGCAGCGTTGCTTTCAGTTCGAGGACCGGGGAGCTGTTTTTT. Amino acid sequence: CSVAFSSRTGELFF. The chain recombines TRBV29-1 with TRBJ2-2, with D hard to call. The CDR3 is made up of 14 amino acids. V was trimmed by 4 bases and J by 5 bases, leaving 14 bases between them. Germline V lookup: CDR1 SQVTM, CDR2 ANQGSEA.

This chain connects TRBV4-3 to TRBJ1-6; tentative D call: TRBD1 (5 bases). Trimming pared 1 base from V and 6 bases from J, leaving 10 bases between. The CDR3 is made up of 15 amino acids. Per the germline V gene, CDR1 is LGHNA and CDR2 is YSLEER. Written as DNA, the CDR3 is TGCGCCAGCAGCCAAGGGGGCAGAAGTAATTCACCCCTCCACTTT. It codes for CASSQGGRSNSPLHF.

This clone was seen ten or more times. This rearrangement joins TRBV7-9 to TRBJ1-2; D possibly corresponds to TRBD1 (6 bases). The germline V gene has CDR1 SEHNR and CDR2 FQNEAQ (reference sequence). The CDR3 is made up of 14 amino acids. Trimming took 10 bases from V and 3 from J, leaving 18 bases between them. As DNA, the CDR3 is TGTGCCACCCCAGGAACAGGGAGCGACTATGGCTACACCTTC. Its translation is CATPGTGSDYGYTF.

CDR3 residues: CASSPGTASRDYGYTF. In DNA, the CDR3 is TGCGCCAGCAGCCCGGGGACAGCCAGTAGAGACTATGGCTACACCTTC. This chain uses TRBV5-1 with TRBJ1-2; 7 nucleotides align to TRBD1. CDR1 is SGHRS, CDR2 YFSETQ, per germline. V gave up 4 bases and J gave up 3 bases; unmatched junction bases: 12. CDR3 length equals 16 residues.

For the CDR3, the DNA is TGCGCCAGCAGCCAAGTAGCGGGGGGGCTCTACAATGAGCAGTTCTTC. Translating it yields CASSQVAGGLYNEQFF. The V gene is TRBV4-3, the J gene TRBJ2-1; 11 positions agree with TRBD2. Looked up from germline, CDR1 is LGHNA and CDR2 is YSLEER. V shed 1 base and J 3 bases; nucleotides not matched to a gene: 2. The CDR3 loop spans 16 amino acids.

V is TRBV7-2 and J is TRBJ1-2; D not resolved. Germline CDR1 is SGHTA and CDR2 is FQGNSA. V lost 0 bases and J lost 5, with 13 bases in between. This CDR3 comprises 15 residues. The CDR3 spells CASSLAGGSRYGYTF. CDR3 nucleotide sequence: TGTGCCAGCAGCTTAGCTGGAGGGTCGAGGTATGGCTACACCTTC.